A selection of T cell receptor beta chains follows, all from one sample in a study of control samples from healthy donors and cancer patients. Sequencing used immunoSEQ multiplex PCR; TCRdb keeps in-frame clones, though not all of them. The profile shows 170,000 or so clones, 85% to 95% of them singletons. The sequenced material came from blood. The receptor source for this set is a woman aged 18-29 years in good health. CDR3s include the opening cysteine and the closing phenylalanine or tryptophan. The D gene is left open where the match is weak. A clone size is listed for some rows: how often the clone was seen (once, few, many), or a class if it is expanded.

cdr3_nt: TGTGCCAGCAGTTACATAGAGTTATCTGAAGCTTTCTTT
cdr3_aa: CASSYIELSEAFF
v_call: TRBV6-2/TRBV6-3
d_call: .
j_call: TRBJ1-1
clone_size: .

cdr3_nt: TGTGCCAGTAGTAGGACCAGCGTAAATGAAAAACTGTTTTTT
cdr3_aa: CASSRTSVNEKLFF
v_call: TRBV19
d_call: .
j_call: TRBJ1-4
clone_size: .

cdr3_nt: TGTGCCATCAGTGAGTCTGTGGGTGCTGGTCAGCCCCAGCATTTT
cdr3_aa: CAISESVGAGQPQHF
v_call: TRBV10-3
d_call: .
j_call: TRBJ1-5
clone_size: .

cdr3_nt: TGTGCCAGCAGCTCCCTGAACGGGGGACAAGAGACCCAGTACTTC
cdr3_aa: CASSSLNGGQETQYF
v_call: TRBV6-5
d_call: .
j_call: TRBJ2-5
clone_size: .

cdr3_nt: TGTGCCAGCAGTTTCCGGACAACCGGGGAGCTGTTTTTT
cdr3_aa: CASSFRTTGELFF
v_call: TRBV6-6
d_call: .
j_call: TRBJ2-2
clone_size: .

cdr3_nt: TGTGCCAGCAGCTTTTATGGGACAGAGAATGAAAAACTGTTTTTT
cdr3_aa: CASSFYGTENEKLFF
v_call: TRBV7-9
d_call: TRBD1
j_call: TRBJ1-4
clone_size: once

cdr3_nt: TGTGCCAGCAGACAGGGCCTACAAGAGACCCAGTACTTC
cdr3_aa: CASRQGLQETQYF
v_call: TRBV2
d_call: .
j_call: TRBJ2-5
clone_size: .

cdr3_nt: TGTGCCAGCAGCCCTGGGGGAGCGGGGGGGCTGGAGACCCAGTACTTC
cdr3_aa: CASSPGGAGGLETQYF
v_call: TRBV5-4
d_call: TRBD2
j_call: TRBJ2-5
clone_size: once

cdr3_nt: TGTGCCAGCAGCGAGACGGGGCAAGATTATAGCAATCAGCCCCAGCATTTT
cdr3_aa: CASSETGQDYSNQPQHF
v_call: TRBV7-9
d_call: .
j_call: TRBJ1-5
clone_size: .

cdr3_nt: TGTGCCAGCAGCTTGGGACAGGGATTGAATGAGCAGTTCTTC
cdr3_aa: CASSLGQGLNEQFF
v_call: TRBV7-9
d_call: TRBD1
j_call: TRBJ2-1
clone_size: .

cdr3_nt: TGCGCCAGCAGCACGGGGCCCCTGGACAGCTATGGCTACACCTTC
cdr3_aa: CASSTGPLDSYGYTF
v_call: TRBV5-1
d_call: .
j_call: TRBJ1-2
clone_size: .

cdr3_nt: TGTGCCAGCACCGAGGACAGGGGACGTGGCTACACCTTC
cdr3_aa: CASTEDRGRGYTF
v_call: TRBV6-5
d_call: TRBD1
j_call: TRBJ1-2
clone_size: .